This T cell receptor (beta chain) stems from a study of blood T cell repertoires in COVID-19. Some clones are missing from TCRdb's copy, which holds only in-frame ones; the method was immunoSEQ multiplex PCR. The data hold approximately 200,000 clones, with roughly 84% observed a single time. The germline gives CDR1 SGHRS, CDR2 YFSETQ. The V end lost 3 bases, the J end lost 3 bases, and 20 bases lay between the germline ends. CDR3 length: 17 residues. The origin of this receptor is a woman aged 55-69 years who had recovered from COVID-19. The V gene is TRBV5-1, the J gene TRBJ2-3; a possible D gene is TRBD1 (5 bases). Sequencing was carried out using peripheral blood. The CDR3 sequence is CASSSRAGNSETDTQYF. The CDR3 nucleotides read TGCGCCAGCAGCTCCCGAGCAGGGAATAGTGAAACAGATACGCAGTATTTT.